Below, 29 T cell receptor beta chains from the same sample are listed, as sequenced in a study of T and B cells in COVID-19 patients. From blood, about 240-500 ng of genomic DNA served as TRB template. TRB rearrangements were amplified by multiplex PCR with BIOMED2 TRB-A/B primers. One entry per CDR3 protein results from TCRdb running MiXCR on the multiplex PCR reads. The profile shows about 20,000 distinct CDR3 sequences, about 32% of them singletons. The specimen was blood. These receptors were obtained from a human donor who had recovered from COVID-19.

This clonotype has ten or more counts. The genes are TRBV27 and TRBJ2-1; D might be TRBD1 (6 bases). V gave up 5 bases and J gave up 3 bases, with 14 bases separating them. The CDR3 totals 15 residues. Germline V gene data show CDR1 as MNHEY and CDR2 as SMNVEV (reference sequence). In DNA form, the CDR3 reads TGTGCCAGCAGTCTAGGGGGTACTAGCTACAATGAGCAGTTCTTC. Its translation: CASSLGGTSYNEQFF.

The chain is built from TRBV5-1 and TRBJ2-7; a weak D match, TRBD1 (5 bases). CDR3 length: 15 residues. Germline CDR1 SGHRS, CDR2 YFSETQ. V was trimmed by 0 bases and J by 4 bases, leaving 14 bases between them. The CDR3 DNA follows: TGCGCCAGCAGCTTGGCCCCTGGGGCTGAATACGAGCAGTACTTC. Protein sequence: CASSLAPGAEYEQYF.

This chain joins TRBV6-1 and TRBJ1-2; no reliable D call. Trimming cost V 1 base and J 8 bases, with 11 bases left between them. The CDR3 runs to 13 residues. Germline loops: CDR1 MNHNS, CDR2 SASEGT. The CDR3 is CASSEGEGRGYTF. CDR3 DNA: TGTGCCAGCAGTGAAGGGGAAGGCCGAGGCTACACCTTC.

The chain carries TRBV6-5 and TRBJ1-2, with D possibly TRBD1 on 5 matching bases. The CDR3 sequence is 13 residues long. Germline lookup yields CDR1 MNHEY and CDR2 SVGAGI. V lost 5 bases and J lost 1, with 8 bases in between. The CDR3 loop reads CASSRGVNYGYTF. CDR3 DNA sequence: TGTGCCAGCAGTCGGGGCGTTAACTATGGCTACACCTTC.

This clonotype was seen once. The genes are TRBV6-5 and TRBJ1-2; 7 bases fit TRBD1. J was trimmed by 4 bases and V by 5 bases; bases with no gene match: 4. Germline lookup yields CDR1 MNHEY and CDR2 SVGAGI. CDR3 size: 13 residues. The CDR3 loop reads CASSQTGLYGYTF. CDR3 bases: TGTGCCAGCAGTCAGACAGGGCTCTATGGCTACACCTTC.

In this sample, this clonotype turned up a few times. The rearrangement links TRBV7-4 to TRBJ2-1; the match to TRBD2 covers 14 bases. Germline assignment: CDR1 SGHVT and CDR2 SQSDAQ. CDR3 length equals 20 residues. J was trimmed by 2 bases and V by 5 bases; bases with no gene match: 14. The CDR3 region has the DNA TGTGCCAGCAGCCTTCGGAAGGGGTGGACTAGCGGGGGGACCTACAATGAGCAGTTCTTC. Its protein product is CASSLRKGWTSGGTYNEQFF. The full variable domain, with the rest looked up from reference TRBV7-4 and TRBJ2-1, is GAGVSQSPRYKVAKRGRDVALRCDSISGHVTLYWYRQTLGQGSEVLTYSQSDAQRDKSGRPSGRFSAERPERSVSTLKIQRTEQGDSAVYLCASSLRKGWTSGGTYNEQFFGPGTRLTVL.

This clonotype is categorized as medium-sized (0.01 to 0.1%). The chain uses TRBV30 and TRBJ1-4; 9 bases match TRBD1. CDR3 length: 15 residues. J gave up 8 bases and V 1 base, and 8 bases lay outside the gene matches. Germline CDR1 and CDR2: GTSNPN and SVGIG (reference sequence). CDR3 DNA sequence: TGTGCCTGGAGTGCCCGACAGGGGGTCCAGGAAAAACTGTTTTTT. Translated: CAWSARQGVQEKLFF.

This clonotype has at least ten counts. The genes are TRBV18 and TRBJ2-3, with TRBD2 matching over 9 bases. Germline lookup yields CDR1 KGHSH and CDR2 LQKENI. Trimming cost V 4 bases and J 4 bases; bases outside gene matches: 6. The CDR3 runs to 15 residues. DNA of the CDR3: TGTGCCAGCTCACAAGCGGGGGGCGCGGCAGATACGCAGTATTTT. Protein product: CASSQAGGAADTQYF.

This clonotype came up many times. The chain uses TRBV6-5 and TRBJ2-7; TRBD2 matches 9 bases. The V gene's germline CDR1 is MNHEY and CDR2 SVGAGI. CDR3 size: 15 residues. V gave up 4 bases and J gave up 7 bases; unmatched junction bases: 11. The CDR3 loop is CASSSTIAGAREQYF. The CDR3 coding sequence is TGTGCCAGCAGTTCCACGATAGCGGGAGCTAGGGAGCAGTACTTC.

The genes are TRBV20-1 and TRBJ2-1; 8 bases are a match to TRBD1. The CDR3 spans 16 residues. Trimming at V came to 0 bases and at J to 4 bases, leaving 8 bases not matched to a gene. The germline V gene encodes CDR1 DFQATT and CDR2 SNEGSKA (reference sequence). The CDR3 DNA is TGCAGTGCTAGAGATTTGGAACAGGGGGATTACAATGAGCAGTTCTTC. It is translated as CSARDLEQGDYNEQFF.

The table lists this clonotype with a few counts. This chain uses TRBV6-5 with TRBJ2-3, with D perhaps assigned TRBD1 or TRBD2 (6 bases each). V shed 5 bases and J shed 6 bases, with 15 bases lying between them. This CDR3 spans 14 amino acids. The germline CDR1 and CDR2 sequences are MNHEY and SVGAGI. The CDR3 coding sequence is TGTGCCAGCAGTGACGAGGGGGGCGGCGATACGCAGTATTTT. Translation gives CASSDEGGGDTQYF.

The chain links TRBV18 to TRBJ1-1, with D uncertain. Trimming took 3 bases from V and 6 from J, leaving 8 bases between them. Germline CDR1 and CDR2: KGHSH and LQKENI. The CDR3 is 12 amino acids. CDR3 sequence: CASSPTPPEAFF. In DNA form, the CDR3 reads TGTGCCAGCTCACCGACTCCCCCTGAAGCTTTCTTT.

This clonotype was picked up many times. The chain uses TRBV5-5 and TRBJ2-7; TRBD1 or TRBD2 may be the D gene (6 bases each). Germline CDR1 reads SGHKS; CDR2 reads YYEKEE (reference sequence). V shed 0 bases and J shed 3 bases, with 13 bases lying between them. The CDR3 has 15 residues. DNA for the CDR3: TGTGCCAGCAGCTTGGTTCGGGGGCCCTACTACGAGCAGTACTTC. Amino acid sequence: CASSLVRGPYYEQYF.

Within the sample, this clonotype is medium-sized (0.01 to 0.1%). V and J are TRBV19 and TRBJ2-1, with TRBD2 matching over 7 bases. CDR3 length equals 14 residues. J was trimmed by 0 bases and V by 7 bases; bases with no gene match: 3. Germline V gene sequence: CDR1 LNHDA, CDR2 SQIVND (reference sequence). The CDR3 sequence is CASTRGSSYNEQFF. CDR3 DNA sequence: TGTGCCAGTACGCGGGGGAGCTCCTACAATGAGCAGTTCTTC.

The genes are TRBV6-5 and TRBJ2-2, with 12 positions matching TRBD2. Trimming cost V 6 bases and J 6 bases; bases outside gene matches: 8. The length of the CDR3 is 16 residues. The V gene's germline CDR1 is MNHEY and CDR2 SVGAGI. In DNA, the CDR3 is TGTGCCAGCAGCGCAGCAGCTAGCGGGAGGGCCGGGGAGCTGTTTTTT. Translated, it gives CASSAAASGRAGELFF.

By sample fraction, this clonotype is medium-sized. The V gene is TRBV19, the J gene TRBJ2-1; D not resolved. The germline V gene encodes CDR1 LNHDA and CDR2 SQIVND (reference sequence). The CDR3 runs 15 residues. Trimming took 3 bases from V and 1 from J, leaving 10 bases between them. DNA of the CDR3: TGTGCCAGTAGTATTTCCAGGCCGTCCTACAATGAGCAGTTCTTC. This gives the protein CASSISRPSYNEQFF.

The chain joins TRBV7-9 to TRBJ2-7; no clear D. Germline V gives CDR1 SEHNR, CDR2 FQNEAQ (reference sequence). The CDR3 runs 14 residues. The V end was cut by 3 bases, the J end by 3 bases, with 12 bases between. DNA of the CDR3: TGTGCCAGCAGCTTTGGTCCGGCGAACTACGAGCAGTACTTC. Its protein product is CASSFGPANYEQYF.

The CDR3 coding sequence is TGTGCCAGCAGCAAATGGACGGAAAGGTATGGCTACACCTTC. Amino acids: CASSKWTERYGYTF. The rearrangement uses TRBV21-1 and TRBJ1-2. TRBV21-1 is a pseudogene locus. This CDR3 is built from 14 residues.

The chain employs TRBV6-5 and TRBJ2-6; TRBD1 matches at 11 bases. With V trimmed by 7 bases and J by 4 bases, 9 bases remained unmatched. This CDR3 is built from 17 residues. Germline CDR1 MNHEY, CDR2 SVGAGI. CDR3 nucleotides: TGTGCCAGCATCTCAGGACAGGGGGCGCCAGGGGCCAACGTCCTGACTTTC. It codes for CASISGQGAPGANVLTF.

In its sample, this clonotype ranks as medium-sized (0.01 to 0.1%). The CDR3, as DNA: TGTGCCAGCAGTCGAGGCGAGACCCAGTACTTC. Protein: CASSRGETQYF. This chain links TRBV5-6 with TRBJ2-5; D gene uncertain. V was shortened by 5 bases and J by 5 bases, with 7 bases between the two germline ends. The CDR3 is 11 residues long. CDR1 and CDR2 (germline): SGHDT, YYEEEE.

A few counts support this clonotype. The gene calls are TRBV6-6 and TRBJ1-4; 8 bases are shared with TRBD1. The CDR3 spans 12 residues. The V gene end was trimmed by 8 bases and the J gene end by 7 bases; junction bases not matched to a gene: 3. Germline V lookup: CDR1 MNHNY, CDR2 SVGAGI (reference sequence). The CDR3 region has the DNA TGTGCCAGCCAGGGGGCGGGTGAAAAACTGTTTTTT. Translation: CASQGAGEKLFF.

The chain has TRBV30 and TRBJ2-5; TRBD2 agrees at 12 bases. V shed 2 bases, J shed 1 base, and the junction held 5 bases outside the gene matches. Germline CDR1 is GTSNPN and CDR2 is SVGIG (reference sequence). The CDR3 has 16 amino acids. The CDR3: CAWSLGLAGPQETQYF. The CDR3 DNA reads as TGTGCCTGGAGTTTAGGACTAGCGGGACCCCAAGAGACCCAGTACTTC.

The chain recombines TRBV18 with TRBJ2-7; D is ambiguous. The CDR3 loop spans 14 amino acids. V lost 3 bases and J lost 2, with 11 bases in between. Germline-derived CDR1 and CDR2 are KGHSH and LQKENI. The DNA of the CDR3 is TGTGCCAGCTCACCGTTAGGATCCCCCTACGAGCAGTACTTC. Amino acid sequence: CASSPLGSPYEQYF.

In its sample, this clonotype was seen many times. The rearrangement uses TRBV15 and TRBJ2-6; D is ambiguous. V was pared by 0 bases and J by 4 bases, with 13 bases between. This CDR3 spans 17 amino acids. Looked up from germline, CDR1 is LNHNV and CDR2 is YYDKDF (reference sequence). For the CDR3, the DNA is TGTGCCACCAGCAGAGATCTCCGAGGAACAGGGGCCAACGTCCTGACTTTC. This translates into CATSRDLRGTGANVLTF.

This clonotype qualifies as medium-sized. This chain links TRBV19 with TRBJ2-7, with unresolved D. Germline lookup yields CDR1 LNHDA and CDR2 SQIVND (reference sequence). Trimming took 4 bases from V and 0 from J, leaving 7 bases between them. The CDR3 covers 13 residues. The CDR3: CASSKELSYEQYF. CDR3 nucleotide sequence: TGTGCCAGTAGTAAGGAGCTCTCCTACGAGCAGTACTTC.

This clonotype was detected only a few times. The junction departs from the called germline gene at one end, perhaps through a read error. The rearrangement uses TRBV5-6 and TRBJ2-5; tentative D call: TRBD1 (6 bases). This CDR3 has 15 amino acids. Germline-derived CDR1 and CDR2 are SGHDT and YYEEEE. This CDR3 reads CASSLRDIGQGTQYF. The CDR3 DNA reads as TGTGCCAGCAGCTTGCGGGACATCGGGCAAGGGACCCAGTACTTC.

The rearrangement links TRBV6-5 to TRBJ2-7; no clear D gene. CDR1 and CDR2 (germline): MNHEY, SVGAGI. V was clipped by 4 bases and J by 2 bases, with 9 bases between them. The CDR3 is made up of 13 amino acids. CDR3 in DNA: TGTGCCAGCAGTTCTGACTTGACCTACGAGCAGTACTTC. This codes for CASSSDLTYEQYF.

This clonotype is labeled as medium-sized. This chain joins TRBV6-5 and TRBJ2-1, with a tentative D call TRBD2 (6 bases). The CDR3 totals 14 residues. Germline V gene lookup returns CDR1 MNHEY and CDR2 SVGAGI. Trimming took off 4 bases at V and 9 bases at J, with 16 bases between the two ends. The CDR3 is CASSSRLGVGEQFF. In nucleotides, the CDR3 is TGTGCCAGCAGTTCACGACTAGGGGTTGGTGAGCAGTTCTTC.

This clonotype was seen only a few times. This chain joins TRBV7-6 and TRBJ1-4, with no clear D. Per the germline V gene, CDR1 is SGHVS and CDR2 is FNYEAQ. V lost 5 bases to trimming and J lost 8 bases, with 9 bases between them. The CDR3 loop spans 12 amino acids. CDR3 sequence (DNA): TGTGCCAGCAGCCTCCATGGGGAAAAACTGTTTTTT. It translates to CASSLHGEKLFF.